A single sample gave rise to the 2 T cell receptor beta chains below, sequenced in a study of blood T cell repertoires in COVID-19. Data came from immunoSEQ multiplex PCR; TCRdb stores just in-frame clones and leaves some out. The sample consists of 200,000 or so clones, around 90% of them appearing once. Input material: peripheral blood. These TCRs come from a man in his 60s who had recovered from COVID-19.

This chain connects TRBV19 to TRBJ1-4; D gene ambiguous. The V end was cut by 2 bases, the J end by 8 bases, with 9 bases between. CDR3 length: 13 amino acids. Germline CDR1 LNHDA, CDR2 SQIVND (reference sequence). CDR3: CASSIISGEKLFF. In DNA form, the CDR3 reads TGTGCCAGTAGTATAATTTCGGGAGAAAAACTGTTTTTT.

This clone has only a few counts. The chain links TRBV5-1 to TRBJ2-2; D perhaps matches TRBD2 (5 bases). Per germline, CDR1 SGHRS and CDR2 YFSETQ. V was trimmed by 1 base and J by 3 bases, leaving 10 bases between them. There are 15 residues in the CDR3. CDR3 loop: CASSLWTADTGELFF. The CDR3 DNA reads as TGCGCCAGCAGCTTGTGGACTGCGGACACCGGGGAGCTGTTTTTT.